This entry concerns a single TCR beta chain. Its target is unknown. The sample belongs to a study of early T cells in non-severe SARS-CoV-2 infection. Overall study: RNA in bulk from unsorted whole blood was sequenced, and chains were unpaired. Study-level findings and limits: Anti-spike CD8 responses were favored by VDJdb matching, which missed private and CD4 specificities.

TCRdb re-derived calls from the 5' RACE reads in MiXCR, one entry per CDR3 protein. The table has about 59,000 distinct CDR3 sequences, approximately 13% seen once. The CDR3 extends over 16 amino acids. Per the germline V gene, CDR1 is SGHNT and CDR2 is YYREEE (reference sequence). V lost 4 bases to trimming and J lost 7 bases; unmatched junction nucleotides: 7. The specimen comprised whole blood, sampled at baseline. The sequence came from an adult who was a healthcare worker with PCR-confirmed SARS-CoV-2 infection or an uninfected control (not recorded which). V and J are TRBV5-4 and TRBJ2-1; 14 nucleotides match TRBD2. The CDR3 region has the DNA TGTGCCAGCAGCGCGGGACTAGCGGGAGTAGTTAATGAGCAGTTCTTC. This sequence encodes CASSAGLAGVVNEQFF.